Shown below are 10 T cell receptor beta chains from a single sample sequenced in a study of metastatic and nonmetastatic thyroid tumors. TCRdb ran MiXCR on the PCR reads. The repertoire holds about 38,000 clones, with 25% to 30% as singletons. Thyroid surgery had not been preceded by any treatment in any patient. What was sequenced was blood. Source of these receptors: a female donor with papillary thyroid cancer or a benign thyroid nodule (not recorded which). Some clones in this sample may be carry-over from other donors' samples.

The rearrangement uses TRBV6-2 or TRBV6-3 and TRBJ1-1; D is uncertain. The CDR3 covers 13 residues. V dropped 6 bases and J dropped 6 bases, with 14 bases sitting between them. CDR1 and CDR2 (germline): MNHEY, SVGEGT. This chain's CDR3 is CASSQGGKAEAFF. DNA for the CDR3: TGTGCCAGCAGCCAAGGTGGAAAAGCTGAAGCTTTCTTT.

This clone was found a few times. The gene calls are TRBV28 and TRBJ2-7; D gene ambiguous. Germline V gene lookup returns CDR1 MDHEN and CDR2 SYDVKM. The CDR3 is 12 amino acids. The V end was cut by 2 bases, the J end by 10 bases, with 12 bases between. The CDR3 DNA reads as TGTGCCAGCAGTTTAGGGTCAGAAGCTCAGTACTTC. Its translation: CASSLGSEAQYF.

CDR3 residues: CASSDYTGGEKETQYF. CDR3 bases: TGTGCCAGCAGTGACTATACAGGGGGCGAAAAAGAGACCCAGTACTTC. The J gene is TRBJ2-5, the V gene TRBV27, with TRBD1 matching 9 bases. The CDR3 covers 16 residues. J was trimmed by 3 bases and V by 5 bases; bases with no gene match: 10. The germline gives CDR1 MNHEY, CDR2 SMNVEV (reference sequence).

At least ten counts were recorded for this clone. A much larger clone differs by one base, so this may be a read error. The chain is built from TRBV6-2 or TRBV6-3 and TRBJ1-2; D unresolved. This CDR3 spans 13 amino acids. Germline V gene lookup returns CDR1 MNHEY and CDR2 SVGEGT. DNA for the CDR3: TGTGCCAGCACCCCCCTAGGAATTAATGGCCACACCTTC. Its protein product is CASTPLGINGHTF.

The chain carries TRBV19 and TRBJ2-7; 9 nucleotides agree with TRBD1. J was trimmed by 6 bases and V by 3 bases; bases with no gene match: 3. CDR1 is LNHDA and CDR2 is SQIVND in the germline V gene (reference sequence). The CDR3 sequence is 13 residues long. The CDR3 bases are TGTGCCAGTAGTATCCGGACAGGGGTCGAGCAGTACTTC. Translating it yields CASSIRTGVEQYF.

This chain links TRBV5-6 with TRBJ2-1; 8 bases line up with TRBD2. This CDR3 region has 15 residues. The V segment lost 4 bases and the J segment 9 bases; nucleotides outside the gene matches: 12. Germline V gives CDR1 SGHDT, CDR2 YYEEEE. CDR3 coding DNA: TGTGCCAGCAGCCCGATGAGTGGGACTAGAGGTGAGCAGTTCTTC. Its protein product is CASSPMSGTRGEQFF. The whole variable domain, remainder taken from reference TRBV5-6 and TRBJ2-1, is DAGVTQSPTHLIKTRGQQVTLRCSPKSGHDTVSWYQQALGQGPQFIFQYYEEEERQRGNFPDRFSGHQFPNYSSELNVNALLLGDSALYLCASSPMSGTRGEQFFGPGTRLTVL.

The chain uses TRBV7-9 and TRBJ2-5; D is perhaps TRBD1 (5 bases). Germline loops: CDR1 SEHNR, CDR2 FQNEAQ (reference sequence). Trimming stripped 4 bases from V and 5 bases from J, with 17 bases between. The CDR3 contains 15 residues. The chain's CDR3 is CASSYAQGLDETQYF. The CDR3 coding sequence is TGTGCCAGCAGCTACGCTCAGGGTCTCGATGAGACCCAGTACTTC.

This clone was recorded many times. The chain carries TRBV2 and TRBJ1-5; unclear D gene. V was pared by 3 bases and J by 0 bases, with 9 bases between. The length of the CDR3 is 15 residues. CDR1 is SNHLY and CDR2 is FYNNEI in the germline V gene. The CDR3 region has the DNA TGTGCCAGCAGTGAGAACAGTTATAGCAATCAGCCCCAGCATTTT. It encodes CASSENSYSNQPQHF.

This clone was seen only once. CDR3 region: CASSLSGGEFGYGYTF. The CDR3 nucleotides are TGTGCCAGCAGCTTATCGGGGGGCGAGTTCGGCTATGGCTACACCTTC. The V call is TRBV7-2, the J call TRBJ1-2, with D perhaps TRBD1 (6 bases). The CDR3 sequence is 16 residues long. The V end was cut by 2 bases, the J end by 4 bases, with 17 bases between. Germline V lookup: CDR1 SGHTA, CDR2 FQGNSA.

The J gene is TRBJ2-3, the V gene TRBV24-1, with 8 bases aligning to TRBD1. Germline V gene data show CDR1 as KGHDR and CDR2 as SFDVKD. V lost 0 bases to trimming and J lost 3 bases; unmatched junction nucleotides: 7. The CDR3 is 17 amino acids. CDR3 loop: CATSDLPGQGKTDTQYF. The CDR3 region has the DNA TGTGCCACCAGTGATTTGCCTGGACAGGGTAAGACAGATACGCAGTATTTT.